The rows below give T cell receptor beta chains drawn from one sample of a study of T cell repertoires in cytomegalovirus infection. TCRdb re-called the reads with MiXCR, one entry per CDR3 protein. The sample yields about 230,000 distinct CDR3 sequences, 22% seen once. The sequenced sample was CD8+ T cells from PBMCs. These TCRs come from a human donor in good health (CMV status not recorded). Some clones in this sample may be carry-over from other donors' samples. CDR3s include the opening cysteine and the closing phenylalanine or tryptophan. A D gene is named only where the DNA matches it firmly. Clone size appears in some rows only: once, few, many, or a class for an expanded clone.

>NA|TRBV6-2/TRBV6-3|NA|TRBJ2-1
CATTPGGGGYEQFF
TGTGCCACCACCCCCGGAGGGGGTGGATATGAGCAGTTCTTC
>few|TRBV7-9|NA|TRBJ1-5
CASSLEEREPQHF
TGTGCCAGCAGCTTAGAGGAGCGGGAGCCCCAGCATTTT
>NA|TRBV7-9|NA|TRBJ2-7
CASSPQAAPDEQYF
TGTGCCAGCAGCCCCCAGGCGGCCCCGGACGAGCAGTACTTC
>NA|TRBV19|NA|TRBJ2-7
CASSIDLRFPVYEQYF
TGTGCCAGTAGTATAGATCTGAGGTTCCCTGTCTACGAGCAGTACTTC
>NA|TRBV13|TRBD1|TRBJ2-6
CASSLANRGKGSGANVLTF
TGTGCCAGCAGCTTGGCTAACAGGGGTAAGGGCTCTGGGGCCAACGTCCTGACTTTC
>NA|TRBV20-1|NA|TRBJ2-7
CSSRPSHSVSGHLRGDEQYF
TGCAGTTCTAGGCCCAGTCATTCGGTTTCGGGACACCTCCGTGGTGACGAGCAGTACTTC
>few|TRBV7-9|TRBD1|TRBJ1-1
CASSLTTGGEAFF
TGTGCCAGCAGCTTAACAACAGGGGGCGAAGCTTTCTTT
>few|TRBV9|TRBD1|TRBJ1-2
CASSQGANYGYTF
TGTGCCAGCAGCCAGGGGGCTAACTATGGCTACACCTTC
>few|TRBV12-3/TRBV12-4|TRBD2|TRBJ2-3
CATSTTSGGGSTDTQYF
TGTGCCACCTCAACGACTAGCGGGGGGGGAAGCACAGATACGCAGTATTTT
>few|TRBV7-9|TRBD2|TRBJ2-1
CASSLELAGGLGEQFF
TGTGCCAGCAGCTTAGAGCTAGCGGGGGGGCTGGGTGAGCAGTTCTTC
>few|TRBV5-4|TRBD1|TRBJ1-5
CASSLGTGVGSNQPQHF
TGTGCCAGCAGCTTGGGGACAGGGGTTGGGAGCAATCAGCCCCAGCATTTT
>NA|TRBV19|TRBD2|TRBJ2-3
CASSTGTSGARRGDTQYF
TGTGCCAGTAGTACCGGGACTAGCGGGGCCCGACGGGGAGATACGCAGTATTTT
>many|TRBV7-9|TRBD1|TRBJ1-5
CASSTGGTQHF
TGTGCCAGCAGCACAGGGGGAACCCAGCATTTT
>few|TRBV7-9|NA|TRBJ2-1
CASSREGDGADEQFF
TGTGCCAGCAGCAGAGAGGGAGACGGTGCGGATGAGCAGTTCTTC
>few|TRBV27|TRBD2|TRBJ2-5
CASRGSGALGAQYF
TGTGCCAGCAGGGGTAGCGGGGCCCTCGGGGCCCAGTACTTC
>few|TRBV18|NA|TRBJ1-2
CASSPPDGGGYGYTF
TGTGCCAGCTCACCCCCTGATGGGGGTGGCTATGGCTACACCTTC